The T cell receptor beta chain described here comes from a study of cytomegalovirus exposure and HLA in healthy donors. Findings and caveats of the study: A later analysis linked around 17,000 TCR beta sequences to HLA alleles at 0.05 false discovery rate. Presence/absence analyses supposed approximately even sequencing depth among donors.

This clone was seen once. Antigen unknown. The PCR contained 60 Vbeta and 13 Jbeta primers. Sequencing used immunoSEQ multiplex PCR; TCRdb keeps in-frame clones, though not all of them. This table has about 150,000 clones, 80% to 85% appearing once. Trimming at V came to 6 bases and at J to 5 bases, leaving 9 bases not matched to a gene. Germline lookup yields CDR1 SNHLY and CDR2 FYNNEI. The CDR3 is made up of 14 amino acids. Sequenced material: PBMCs. The chain joins TRBV2 to TRBJ2-7, with 8 bases aligning to TRBD2. This receptor was obtained from a boy younger than 10 in good health and CMV-seronegative. The CDR3 protein is CASSGTRVGNEQYF. In nucleotides, the CDR3 is TGTGCCAGCAGCGGGACTAGGGTGGGAAACGAGCAGTACTTC.